This entry concerns a single T cell receptor (beta chain). Its target is not known. CDR3 and TCR beta VDJ profiling relied on genomic DNA as the template. TCRdb re-called the reads through MiXCR, storing one row per CDR3 protein. The table has 150,000 to 200,000 distinct CDR3 sequences, around 48% seen once. The data stem from a study of CD8+CD57+ T cells in acquired aplastic anemia. The wider study: Sorted CD4+ and CD8+ cells yielded DNA averaging about 3.1 ug. The study's findings and limits: A set of twenty-nine CD8+ CDR3 sequences was shared between patients and controls, and these sequences appeared highly expressed in patients.

All patients picked for sequencing had shown, by flow cytometry, an expansion of CD8+CD57+ cells. When blood sampling took place, the patients had received no therapy. The trim removed 4 bases at V and 0 bases at J, leaving 4 bases unmatched. The CDR3 extends over 18 amino acids. Germline V gene data show CDR1 as MGHDK and CDR2 as SYGVNS. The sample taken for sequencing was sorted CD4+, CD8+, or CD8+CD57+ T cells (not recorded which) from PBMCs. This clonotype was sampled from a human donor with aplastic anemia. This chain joins TRBV25-1 and TRBJ2-6, with TRBD2 matching 12 bases. The CDR3 sequence: CASSATSGGLSGANVLTF. The CDR3 DNA follows: TGTGCCAGCAGTGCAACTAGCGGGGGGCTCTCTGGGGCCAACGTCCTGACTTTC. The full variable domain, completed using reference TRBV25-1 and TRBJ2-6, is EADIYQTPRYLVIGTGKKITLECSQTMGHDKMYWYQQDPGMELHLIHYSYGVNSTEKGDLSSESTVSRIRTEHFPLTLESARPSHTSQYLCASSATSGGLSGANVLTFGAGSRLTVL.